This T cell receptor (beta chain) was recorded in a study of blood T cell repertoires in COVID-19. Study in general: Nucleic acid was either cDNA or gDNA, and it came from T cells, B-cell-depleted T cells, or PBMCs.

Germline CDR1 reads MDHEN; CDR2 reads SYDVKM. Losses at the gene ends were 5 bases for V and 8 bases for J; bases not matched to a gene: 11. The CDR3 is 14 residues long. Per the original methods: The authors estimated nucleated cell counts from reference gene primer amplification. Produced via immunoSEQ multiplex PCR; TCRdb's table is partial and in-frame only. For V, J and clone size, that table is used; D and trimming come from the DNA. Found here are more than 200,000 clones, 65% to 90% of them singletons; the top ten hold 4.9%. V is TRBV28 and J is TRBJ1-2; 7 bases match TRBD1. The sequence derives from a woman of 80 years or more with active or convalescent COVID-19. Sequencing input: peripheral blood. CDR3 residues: CASSPLRQGKGYTF. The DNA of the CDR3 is TGTGCCAGCAGTCCCCTTCGACAGGGTAAGGGCTACACCTTC.